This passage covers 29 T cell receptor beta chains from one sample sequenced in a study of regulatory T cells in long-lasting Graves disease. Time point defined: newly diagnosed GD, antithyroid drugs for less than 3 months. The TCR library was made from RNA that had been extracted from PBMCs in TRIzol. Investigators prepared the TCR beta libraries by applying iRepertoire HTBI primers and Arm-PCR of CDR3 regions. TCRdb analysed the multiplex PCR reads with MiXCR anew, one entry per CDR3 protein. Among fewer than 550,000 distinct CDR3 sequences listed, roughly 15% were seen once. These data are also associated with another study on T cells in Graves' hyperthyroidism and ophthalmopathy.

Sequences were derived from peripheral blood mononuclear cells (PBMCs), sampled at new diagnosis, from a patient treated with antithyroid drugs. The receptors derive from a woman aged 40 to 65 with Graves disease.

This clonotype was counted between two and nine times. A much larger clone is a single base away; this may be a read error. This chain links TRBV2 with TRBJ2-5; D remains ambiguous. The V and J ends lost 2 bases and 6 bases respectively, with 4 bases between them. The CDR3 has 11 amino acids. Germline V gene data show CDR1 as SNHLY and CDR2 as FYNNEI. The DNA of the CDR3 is TGTGCCAGCAGTGAACCCCAGACCCAGTACTTC. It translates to CASSEPQTQYF.

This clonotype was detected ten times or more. CDR3 amino acids: CASSLGVSEQYF. The CDR3 nucleotides read TGTGCCAGCAGTTTGGGAGTATCCGAGCAGTACTTC. The rearrangement uses TRBV12-3 or TRBV12-4 and TRBJ2-7; TRBD2 is a possible D gene (5 bases). The CDR3 is 12 amino acids. V was clipped by 3 bases and J by 6 bases, with 9 bases between them.

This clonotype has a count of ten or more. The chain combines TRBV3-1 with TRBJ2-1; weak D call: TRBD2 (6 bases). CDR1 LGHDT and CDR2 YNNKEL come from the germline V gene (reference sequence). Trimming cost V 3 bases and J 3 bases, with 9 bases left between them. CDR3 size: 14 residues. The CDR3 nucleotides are TGTGCCAGCAGCCAGTTCGGGAGCTACAATGAGCAGTTCTTC. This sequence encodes CASSQFGSYNEQFF.

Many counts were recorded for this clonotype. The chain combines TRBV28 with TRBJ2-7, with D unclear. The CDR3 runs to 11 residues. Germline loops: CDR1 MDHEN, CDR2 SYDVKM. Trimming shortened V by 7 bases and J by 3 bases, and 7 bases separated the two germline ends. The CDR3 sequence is CASTANYEQYF. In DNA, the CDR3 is TGTGCCAGCACCGCCAACTACGAGCAGTACTTC.

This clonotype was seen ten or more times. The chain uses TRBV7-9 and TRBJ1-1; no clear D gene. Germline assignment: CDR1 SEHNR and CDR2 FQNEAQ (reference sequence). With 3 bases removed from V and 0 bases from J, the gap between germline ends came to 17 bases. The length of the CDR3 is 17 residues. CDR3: CASSFSRPGGMNTEAFF. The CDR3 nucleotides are TGTGCCAGCAGCTTTAGCCGCCCGGGAGGGATGAACACTGAAGCTTTCTTT.

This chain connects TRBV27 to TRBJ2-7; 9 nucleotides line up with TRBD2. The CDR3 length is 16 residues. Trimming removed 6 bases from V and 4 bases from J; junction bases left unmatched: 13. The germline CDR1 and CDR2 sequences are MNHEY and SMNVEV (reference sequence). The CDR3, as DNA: TGTGCCAGCAGCAGTCTCGCGGGAGGGCCAGTTTACGAGCAGTACTTC. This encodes CASSSLAGGPVYEQYF.

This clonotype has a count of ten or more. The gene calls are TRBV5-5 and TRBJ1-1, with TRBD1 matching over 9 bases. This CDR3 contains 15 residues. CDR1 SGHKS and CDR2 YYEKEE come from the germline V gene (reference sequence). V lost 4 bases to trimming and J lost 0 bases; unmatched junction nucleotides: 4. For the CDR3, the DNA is TGTGCCAGCAGCAGGACAGGGGCCCTGAACACTGAAGCTTTCTTT. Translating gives CASSRTGALNTEAFF.

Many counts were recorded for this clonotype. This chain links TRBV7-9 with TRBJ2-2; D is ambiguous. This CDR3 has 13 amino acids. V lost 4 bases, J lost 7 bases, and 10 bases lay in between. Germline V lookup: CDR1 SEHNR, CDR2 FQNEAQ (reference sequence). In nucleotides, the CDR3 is TGTGCCAGCAGCTCTGAGGTGTTCGGGGAGCTGTTTTTT. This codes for CASSSEVFGELFF.

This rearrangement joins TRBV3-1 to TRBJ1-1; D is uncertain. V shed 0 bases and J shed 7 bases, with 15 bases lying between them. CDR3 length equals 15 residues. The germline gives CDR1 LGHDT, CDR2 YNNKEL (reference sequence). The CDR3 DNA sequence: TGTGCCAGCAGCCAAGAAGGCCAGCGCCCGGTTGAAGCTTTCTTT. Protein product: CASSQEGQRPVEAFF.

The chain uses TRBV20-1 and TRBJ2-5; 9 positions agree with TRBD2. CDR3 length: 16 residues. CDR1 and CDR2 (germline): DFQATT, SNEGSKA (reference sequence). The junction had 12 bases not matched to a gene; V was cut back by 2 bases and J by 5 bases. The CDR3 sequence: CSARTLAGPWMETQYF. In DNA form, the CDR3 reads TGCAGTGCTAGAACCCTAGCGGGGCCTTGGATGGAGACCCAGTACTTC.

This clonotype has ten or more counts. The CDR3 sequence: CASSFGGAYNEQFF. For the CDR3, the DNA is TGTGCCAGCAGCTTTGGGGGGGCCTACAATGAGCAGTTCTTC. The chain is built from TRBV7-2 and TRBJ2-1; TRBD2 agrees at 7 bases. The V gene's germline CDR1 is SGHTA and CDR2 FQGNSA. The CDR3 is 14 amino acids. J gave up 2 bases and V 3 bases, and 1 base lay outside the gene matches.

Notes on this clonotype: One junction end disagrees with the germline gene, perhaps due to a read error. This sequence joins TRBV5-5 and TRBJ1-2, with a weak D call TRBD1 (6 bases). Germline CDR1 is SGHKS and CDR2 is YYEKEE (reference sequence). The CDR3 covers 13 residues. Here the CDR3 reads CASSLDRSYDYTF. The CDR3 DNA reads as TGTGCCAGCAGCCTGGACAGATCTTATGACTACACCTTC.

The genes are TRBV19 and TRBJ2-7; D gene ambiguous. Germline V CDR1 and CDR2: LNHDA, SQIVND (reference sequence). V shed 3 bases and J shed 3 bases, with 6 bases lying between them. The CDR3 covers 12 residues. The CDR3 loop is CASSINRYEQYF. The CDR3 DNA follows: TGTGCCAGTAGTATTAATCGCTACGAGCAGTACTTC.

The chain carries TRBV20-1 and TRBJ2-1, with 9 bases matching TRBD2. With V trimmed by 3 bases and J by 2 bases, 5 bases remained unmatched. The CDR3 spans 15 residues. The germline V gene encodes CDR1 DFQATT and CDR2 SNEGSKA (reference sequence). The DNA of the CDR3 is TGCAGTGCTAGTGTGCGGGGGGGCACCTACAATGAGCAGTTCTTC. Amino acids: CSASVRGGTYNEQFF.

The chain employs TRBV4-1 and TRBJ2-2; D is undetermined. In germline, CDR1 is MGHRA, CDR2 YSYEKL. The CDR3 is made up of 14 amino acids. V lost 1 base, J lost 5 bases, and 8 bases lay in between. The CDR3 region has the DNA TGCGCCAGCAGCCAAGCTATAGAAACCGGGGAGCTGTTTTTT. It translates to CASSQAIETGELFF.

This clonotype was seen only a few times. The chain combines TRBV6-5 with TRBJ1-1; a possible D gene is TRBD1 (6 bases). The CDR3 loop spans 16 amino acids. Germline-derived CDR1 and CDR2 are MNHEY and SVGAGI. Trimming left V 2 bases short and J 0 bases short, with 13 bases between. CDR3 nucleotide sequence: TGTGCCAGCAGTTACGGGACACAAGGCATGAACACTGAAGCTTTCTTT. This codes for CASSYGTQGMNTEAFF.

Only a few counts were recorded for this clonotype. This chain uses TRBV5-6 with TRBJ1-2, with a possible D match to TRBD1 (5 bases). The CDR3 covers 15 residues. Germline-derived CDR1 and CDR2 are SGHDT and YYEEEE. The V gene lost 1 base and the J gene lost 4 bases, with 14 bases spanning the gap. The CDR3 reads CASSLTTAGTYGYTF. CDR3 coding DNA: TGTGCCAGCAGCTTGACGACGGCAGGGACCTATGGCTACACCTTC. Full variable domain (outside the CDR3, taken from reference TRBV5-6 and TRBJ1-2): DAGVTQSPTHLIKTRGQQVTLRCSPKSGHDTVSWYQQALGQGPQFIFQYYEEEERQRGNFPDRFSGHQFPNYSSELNVNALLLGDSALYLCASSLTTAGTYGYTFGSGTRLTVV.

CDR3: CASSQTDYTDTQYF. The CDR3 DNA sequence: TGTGCCAGCAGCCAGACAGACTACACAGATACGCAGTATTTT. The chain recombines TRBV14 with TRBJ2-3; D may correspond to TRBD1 or TRBD2 (5 bases each). The CDR3 covers 14 residues. Looked up from germline, CDR1 is SGHDN and CDR2 is FVKESK. V was pared by 3 bases and J by 2 bases, with 9 bases between.

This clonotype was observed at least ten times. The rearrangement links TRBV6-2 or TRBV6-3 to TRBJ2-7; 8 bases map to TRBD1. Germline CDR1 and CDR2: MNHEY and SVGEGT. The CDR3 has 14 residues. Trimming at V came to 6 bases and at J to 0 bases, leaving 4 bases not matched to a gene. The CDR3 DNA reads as TGTGCCAGCAGACTCGGGACAGGCTCCTACGAGCAGTACTTC. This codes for CASRLGTGSYEQYF.

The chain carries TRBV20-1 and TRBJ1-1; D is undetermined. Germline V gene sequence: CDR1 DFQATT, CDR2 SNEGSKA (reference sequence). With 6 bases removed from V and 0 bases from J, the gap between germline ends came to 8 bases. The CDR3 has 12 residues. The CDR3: CSAPWVNTEAFF. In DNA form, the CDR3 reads TGCAGTGCACCGTGGGTGAACACTGAAGCTTTCTTT.

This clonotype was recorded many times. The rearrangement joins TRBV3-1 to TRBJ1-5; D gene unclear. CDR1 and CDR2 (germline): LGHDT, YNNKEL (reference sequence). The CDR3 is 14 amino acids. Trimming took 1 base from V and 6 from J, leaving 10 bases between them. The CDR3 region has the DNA TGTGCCAGCAGCCAAGCCGGCGCGGCTCAGCCCCAGCATTTT. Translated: CASSQAGAAQPQHF.

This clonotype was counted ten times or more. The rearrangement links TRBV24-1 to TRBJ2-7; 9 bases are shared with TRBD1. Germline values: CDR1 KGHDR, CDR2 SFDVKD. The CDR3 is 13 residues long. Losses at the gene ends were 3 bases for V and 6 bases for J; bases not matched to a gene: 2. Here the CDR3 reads CATSDLDRGEQYF. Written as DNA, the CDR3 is TGTGCCACCAGTGATCTGGACAGGGGCGAGCAGTACTTC.

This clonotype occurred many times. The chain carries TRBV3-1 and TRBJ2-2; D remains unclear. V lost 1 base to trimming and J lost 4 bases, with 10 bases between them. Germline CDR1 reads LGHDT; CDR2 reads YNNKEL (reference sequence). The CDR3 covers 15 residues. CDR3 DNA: TGTGCCAGCAGCCAAGGGGGATGGGCCACCGGGGAGCTGTTTTTT. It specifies CASSQGGWATGELFF.

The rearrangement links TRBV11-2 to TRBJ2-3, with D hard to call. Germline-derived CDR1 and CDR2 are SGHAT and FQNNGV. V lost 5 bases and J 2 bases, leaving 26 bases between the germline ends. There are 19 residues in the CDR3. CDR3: CASSSKGSILQSFTDTQYF. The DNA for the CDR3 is TGTGCCAGCAGCAGTAAAGGGTCTATACTCCAATCATTCACAGATACGCAGTATTTT.

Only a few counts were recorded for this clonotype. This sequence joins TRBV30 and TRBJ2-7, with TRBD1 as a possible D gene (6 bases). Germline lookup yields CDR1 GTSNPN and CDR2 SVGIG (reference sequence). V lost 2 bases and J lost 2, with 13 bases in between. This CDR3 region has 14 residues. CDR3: CAWSRTGQTYEQYF. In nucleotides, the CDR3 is TGTGCCTGGAGTCGGACCGGACAGACCTACGAGCAGTACTTC.

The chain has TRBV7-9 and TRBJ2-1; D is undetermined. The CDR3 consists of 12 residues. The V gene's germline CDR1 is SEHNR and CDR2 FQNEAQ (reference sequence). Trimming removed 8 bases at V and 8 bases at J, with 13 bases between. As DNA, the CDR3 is TGTGCCAGCTCCTTCGATGGCTATGAGCAGTTCTTC. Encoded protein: CASSFDGYEQFF.

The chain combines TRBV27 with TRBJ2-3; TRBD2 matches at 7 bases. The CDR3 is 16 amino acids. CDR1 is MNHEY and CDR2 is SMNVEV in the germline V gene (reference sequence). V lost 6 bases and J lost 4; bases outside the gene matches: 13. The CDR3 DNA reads TGTGCCAGCAGATCCGGACTAGGGGCGGGTGCAGATACGCAGTATTTT. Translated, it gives CASRSGLGAGADTQYF.

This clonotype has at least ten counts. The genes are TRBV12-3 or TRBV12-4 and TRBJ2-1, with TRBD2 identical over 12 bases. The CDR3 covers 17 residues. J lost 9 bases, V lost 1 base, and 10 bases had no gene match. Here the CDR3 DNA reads TGTGCCAGCAGTTTAGTAACTAGCGGGGGGACGTTTAGTGAGCAGTTCTTC. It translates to CASSLVTSGGTFSEQFF.

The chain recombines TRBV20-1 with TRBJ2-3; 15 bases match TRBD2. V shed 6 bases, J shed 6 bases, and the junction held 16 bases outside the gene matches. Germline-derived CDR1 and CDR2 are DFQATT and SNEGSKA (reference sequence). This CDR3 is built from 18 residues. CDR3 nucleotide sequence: TGCAGTGCCCCCGGACTAGCGGGGGGGCCAGATGGATTGGATACGCAGTATTTT. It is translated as CSAPGLAGGPDGLDTQYF.